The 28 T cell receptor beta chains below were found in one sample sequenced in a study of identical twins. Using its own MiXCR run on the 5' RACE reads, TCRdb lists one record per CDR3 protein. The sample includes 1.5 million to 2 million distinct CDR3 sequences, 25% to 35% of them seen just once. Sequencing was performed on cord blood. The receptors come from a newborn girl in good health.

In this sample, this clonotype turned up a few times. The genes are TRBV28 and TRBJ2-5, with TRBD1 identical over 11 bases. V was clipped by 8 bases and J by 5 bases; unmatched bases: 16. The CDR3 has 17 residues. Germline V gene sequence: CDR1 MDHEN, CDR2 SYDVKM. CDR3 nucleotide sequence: TGTGCCAGCGCATCCACCGGGACAGGGGGTTATGAGGAGACCCAGTACTTC. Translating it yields CASASTGTGGYEETQYF.

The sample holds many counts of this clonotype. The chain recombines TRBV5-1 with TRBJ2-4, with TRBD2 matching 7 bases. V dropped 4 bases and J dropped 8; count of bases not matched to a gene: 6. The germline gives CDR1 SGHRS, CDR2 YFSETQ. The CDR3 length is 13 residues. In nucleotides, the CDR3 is TGCGCCAGCAGCATGACTAGCTCGGACATTCAGTACTTC. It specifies CASSMTSSDIQYF.

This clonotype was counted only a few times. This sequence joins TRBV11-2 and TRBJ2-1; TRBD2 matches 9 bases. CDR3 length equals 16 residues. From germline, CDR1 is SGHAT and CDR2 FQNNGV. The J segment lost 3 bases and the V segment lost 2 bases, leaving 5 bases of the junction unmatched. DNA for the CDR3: TGTGCCAGCAGCTTAATATCTAGCGGGAACTACAATGAGCAGTTCTTC. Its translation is CASSLISSGNYNEQFF.

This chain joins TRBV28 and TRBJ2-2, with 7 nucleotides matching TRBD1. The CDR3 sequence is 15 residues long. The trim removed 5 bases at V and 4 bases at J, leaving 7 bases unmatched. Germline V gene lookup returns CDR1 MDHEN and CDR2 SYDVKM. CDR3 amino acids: CASSPWTGSTGELFF. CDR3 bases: TGTGCCAGCAGTCCCTGGACAGGAAGCACCGGGGAGCTGTTTTTT. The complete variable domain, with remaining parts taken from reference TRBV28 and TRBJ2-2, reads DVKVTQSSRYLVKRTGEKVFLECVQDMDHENMFWYRQDPGLGLRLIYFSYDVKMKEKGDIPEGYSVSREKKERFSLILESASTNQTSMYLCASSPWTGSTGELFFGEGSRLTVL.

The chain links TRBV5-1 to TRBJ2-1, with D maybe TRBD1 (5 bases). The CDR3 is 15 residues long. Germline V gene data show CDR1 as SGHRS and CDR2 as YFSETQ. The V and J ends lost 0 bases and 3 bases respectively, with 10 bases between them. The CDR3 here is CASSLDDSFYNEQFF. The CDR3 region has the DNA TGCGCCAGCAGCTTGGACGACAGTTTCTACAATGAGCAGTTCTTC.

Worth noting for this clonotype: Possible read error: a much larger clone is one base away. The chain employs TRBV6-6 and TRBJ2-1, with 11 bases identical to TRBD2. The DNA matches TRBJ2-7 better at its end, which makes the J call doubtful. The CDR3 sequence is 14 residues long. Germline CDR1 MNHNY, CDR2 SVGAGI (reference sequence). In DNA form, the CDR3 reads TGTGCCACCTCTAGCGGGGGGTCCTACAATGAGCAGTACTTC. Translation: CATSSGGSYNEQYF.

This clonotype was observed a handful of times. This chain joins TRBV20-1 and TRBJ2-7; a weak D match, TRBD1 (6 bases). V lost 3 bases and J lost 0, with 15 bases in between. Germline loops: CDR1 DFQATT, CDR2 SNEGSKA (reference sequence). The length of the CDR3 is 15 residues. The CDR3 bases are TGCAGTGCTAGCAGACAGGTCCTGAACTCCTACGAGCAGTACTTC. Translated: CSASRQVLNSYEQYF.

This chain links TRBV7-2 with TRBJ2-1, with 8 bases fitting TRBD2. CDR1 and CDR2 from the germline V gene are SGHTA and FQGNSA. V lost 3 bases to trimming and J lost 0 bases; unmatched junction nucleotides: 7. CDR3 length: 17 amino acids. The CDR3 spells CASSFGVSGSSYNEQFF. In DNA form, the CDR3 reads TGTGCCAGCAGCTTCGGAGTAAGCGGGAGCTCCTACAATGAGCAGTTCTTC.

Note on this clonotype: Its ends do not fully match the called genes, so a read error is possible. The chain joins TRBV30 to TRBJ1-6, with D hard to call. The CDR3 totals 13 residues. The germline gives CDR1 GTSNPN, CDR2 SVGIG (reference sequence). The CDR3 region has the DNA TGTGCCTGGAGTGAGACACTTGATTCACCCCCCCACTTT. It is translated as CAWSETLDSPPHF. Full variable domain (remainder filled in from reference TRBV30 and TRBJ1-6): SQTIHQWPATLVQPVGSPLSLECTVEGTSNPNLYWYRQAAGRGLQLLFYSVGIGQISSEVPQNLSASRPQDRQFILSSKKLLLSDSGFYLCAWSETLDSPPHFGNGTRLTVT.

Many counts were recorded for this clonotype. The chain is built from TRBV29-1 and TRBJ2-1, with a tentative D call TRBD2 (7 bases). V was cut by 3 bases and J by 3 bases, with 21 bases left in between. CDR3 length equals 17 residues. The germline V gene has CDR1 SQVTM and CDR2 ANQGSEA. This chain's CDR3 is CSVDDPTAGARYNEQFF. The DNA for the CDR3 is TGCAGCGTTGATGATCCCACGGCGGGGGCCCGCTACAATGAGCAGTTCTTC.

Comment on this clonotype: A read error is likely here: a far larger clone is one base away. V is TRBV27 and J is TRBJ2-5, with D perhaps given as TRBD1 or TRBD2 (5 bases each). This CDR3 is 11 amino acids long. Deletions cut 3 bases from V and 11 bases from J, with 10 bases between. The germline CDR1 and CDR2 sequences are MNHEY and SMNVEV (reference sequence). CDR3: CASSFAREQYF. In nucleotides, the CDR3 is TGTGCCAGCAGTTTCGCCAGGGAGCAGTACTTC.

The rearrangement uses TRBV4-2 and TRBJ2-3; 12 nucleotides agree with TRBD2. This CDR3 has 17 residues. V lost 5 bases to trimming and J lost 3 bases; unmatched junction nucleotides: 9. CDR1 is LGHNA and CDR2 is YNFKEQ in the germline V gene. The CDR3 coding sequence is TGTGCCAGCAGCTTCTCCCCGCTAGCGGGAGGGACAGATACGCAGTATTTT. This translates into CASSFSPLAGGTDTQYF.

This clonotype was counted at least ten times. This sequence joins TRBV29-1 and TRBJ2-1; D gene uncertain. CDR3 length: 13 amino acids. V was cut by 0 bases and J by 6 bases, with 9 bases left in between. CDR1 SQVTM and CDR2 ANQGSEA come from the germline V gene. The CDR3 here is CSVEDRASNEQFF. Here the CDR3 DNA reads TGCAGCGTTGAAGATAGGGCTAGCAATGAGCAGTTCTTC.

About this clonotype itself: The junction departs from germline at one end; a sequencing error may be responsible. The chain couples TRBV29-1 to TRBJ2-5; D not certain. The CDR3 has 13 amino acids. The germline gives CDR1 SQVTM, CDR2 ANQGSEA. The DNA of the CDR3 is TGCAGCGTTTTCCGGCGGTACCAAGGGACCCAGTACTTC. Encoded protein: CSVFRRYQGTQYF.

CDR3 residues: CASSEDDRWGWVHSPLHF. The CDR3 coding sequence is TGTGCCAGCAGTGAAGACGACAGATGGGGGTGGGTCCATTCACCCCTCCACTTT. The rearrangement joins TRBV6-1 to TRBJ1-6; perhaps TRBD1 as D (5 bases). Germline V gene sequence: CDR1 MNHNS, CDR2 SASEGT. This CDR3 has 18 amino acids. The germline V and J ends were trimmed by 1 base and 8 bases, with 21 bases remaining between them.

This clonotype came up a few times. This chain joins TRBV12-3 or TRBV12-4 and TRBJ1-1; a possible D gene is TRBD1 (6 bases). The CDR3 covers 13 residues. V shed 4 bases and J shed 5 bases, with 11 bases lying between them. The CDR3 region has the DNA TGTGCCAGCAGTTCCACAGGGAAGACTGAAGCTTTCTTT. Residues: CASSSTGKTEAFF.

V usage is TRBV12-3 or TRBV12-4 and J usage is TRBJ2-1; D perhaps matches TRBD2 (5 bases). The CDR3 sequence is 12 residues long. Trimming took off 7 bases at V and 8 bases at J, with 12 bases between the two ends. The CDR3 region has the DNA TGTGCCAGCACGGCGACTAAAGATGAGCAGTTCTTC. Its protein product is CASTATKDEQFF.

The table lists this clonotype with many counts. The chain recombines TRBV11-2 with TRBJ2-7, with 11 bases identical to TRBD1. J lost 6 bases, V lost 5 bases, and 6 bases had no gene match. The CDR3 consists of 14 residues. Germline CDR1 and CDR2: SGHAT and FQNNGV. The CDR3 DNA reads TGTGCCAGCAGCGTCGGGACAGGGGGTTTCGAGCAGTACTTC. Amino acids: CASSVGTGGFEQYF. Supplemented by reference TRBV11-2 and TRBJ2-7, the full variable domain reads EAGVAQSPRYKIIEKRQSVAFWCNPISGHATLYWYQQILGQGPKLLIQFQNNGVVDDSQLPKDRFSAERLKGVDSTLKIQPAKLEDSAVYLCASSVGTGGFEQYFGPGTRLTVT.

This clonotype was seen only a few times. DNA of the CDR3: TGTGCCAGCAGCCAGGTCGCCGGGGGGGAAAAACTGTTTTTT. Amino acids: CASSQVAGGEKLFF. The genes are TRBV3-1 and TRBJ1-4; possibly TRBD1 for D (5 bases). The CDR3 spans 14 residues. Trimming took 3 bases from V and 8 from J, leaving 13 bases between them. Germline CDR1 LGHDT, CDR2 YNNKEL (reference sequence).

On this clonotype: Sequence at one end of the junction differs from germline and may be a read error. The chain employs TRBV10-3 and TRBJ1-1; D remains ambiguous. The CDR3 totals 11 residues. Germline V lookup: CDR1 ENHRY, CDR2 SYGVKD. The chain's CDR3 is CSISGHTEAFF. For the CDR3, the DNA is TGTTCCATCAGTGGACACACTGAAGCTTTCTTT.

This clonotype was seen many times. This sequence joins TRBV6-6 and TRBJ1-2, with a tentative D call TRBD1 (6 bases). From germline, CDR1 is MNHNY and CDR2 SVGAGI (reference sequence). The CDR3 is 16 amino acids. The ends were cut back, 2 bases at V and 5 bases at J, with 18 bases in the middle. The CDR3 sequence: CASSYPRQVSFYGYTF. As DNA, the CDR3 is TGTGCCAGCAGTTACCCCCGACAGGTTTCGTTTTATGGCTACACCTTC.

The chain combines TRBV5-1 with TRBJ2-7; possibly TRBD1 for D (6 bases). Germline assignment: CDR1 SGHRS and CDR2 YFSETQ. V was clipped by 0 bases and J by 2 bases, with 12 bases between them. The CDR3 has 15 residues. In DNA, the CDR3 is TGCGCCAGCAGCTTGGGATCTGGGGGCCCCTACGAGCAGTACTTC. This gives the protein CASSLGSGGPYEQYF.

The CDR3 DNA sequence: TGCAGTGCCAGCCCCCCTGGACGTAAAGAGACCCAGTACTTC. Its protein is CSASPPGRKETQYF. V and J are TRBV20-1 and TRBJ2-5; D remains ambiguous. The CDR3 spans 14 residues. Trimming shortened V by 6 bases and J by 3 bases, and 17 bases separated the two germline ends. Germline V gene lookup returns CDR1 DFQATT and CDR2 SNEGSKA (reference sequence).

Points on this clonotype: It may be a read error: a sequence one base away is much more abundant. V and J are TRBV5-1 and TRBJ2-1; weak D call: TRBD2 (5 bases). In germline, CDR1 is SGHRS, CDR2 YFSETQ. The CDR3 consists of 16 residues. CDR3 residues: CASSLPRAASYDEQFF. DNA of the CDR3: TGCGCCAGCAGCTTGCCTCGAGCGGCTTCCTACGATGAGCAGTTCTTC.

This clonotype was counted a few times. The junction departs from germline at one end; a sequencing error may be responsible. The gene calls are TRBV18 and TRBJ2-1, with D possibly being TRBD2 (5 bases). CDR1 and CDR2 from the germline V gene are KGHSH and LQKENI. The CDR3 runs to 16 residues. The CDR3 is CASAPVASLSYNEQFF. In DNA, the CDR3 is TGTGCCAGCGCACCAGTAGCTAGCCTCTCCTACAATGAGCAGTTCTTC.

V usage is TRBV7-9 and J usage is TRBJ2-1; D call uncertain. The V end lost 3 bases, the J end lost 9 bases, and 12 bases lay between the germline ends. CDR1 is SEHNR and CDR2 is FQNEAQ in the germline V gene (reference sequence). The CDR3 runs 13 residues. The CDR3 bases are TGTGCCAGCAGCTTGGCCTCTCTCGGTGAGCAGTTCTTC. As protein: CASSLASLGEQFF.

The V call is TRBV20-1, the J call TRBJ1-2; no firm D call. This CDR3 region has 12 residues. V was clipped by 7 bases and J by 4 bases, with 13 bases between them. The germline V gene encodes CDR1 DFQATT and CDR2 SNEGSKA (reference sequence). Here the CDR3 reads CSVTAEGYGYTF. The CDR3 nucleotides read TGCAGTGTAACGGCGGAGGGCTATGGCTACACCTTC.

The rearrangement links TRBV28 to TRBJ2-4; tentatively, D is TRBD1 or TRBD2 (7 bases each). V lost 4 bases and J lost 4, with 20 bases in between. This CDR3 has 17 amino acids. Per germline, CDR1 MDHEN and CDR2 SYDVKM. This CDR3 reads CASSSGGVPSGKNIQYF. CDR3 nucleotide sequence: TGTGCCAGCAGTTCAGGGGGGGTTCCTAGCGGAAAAAACATTCAGTACTTC.